The rows below give T cell receptor beta chains drawn from one sample of a study of control samples from healthy donors and cancer patients. TCRdb's table, derived via immunoSEQ multiplex PCR, lists solely in-frame clones and lacks some. This sample has about 86,000 clones, with around 94% found just once. Sequencing was done on a sample of blood. The receptors derive from a woman aged 18-30 years in good health. Both conserved end residues are part of each CDR3. The D gene is left open where the match is weak. For some rows the clone size is stated as once, few or many, or as a class when expanded; others skip it.

>TRBV10-3|TRBJ1-3|.|.|11
CAMSSGNTIYF
TGTGCCATGTCCTCTGGAAACACCATATATTTT
>TRBV14|TRBJ1-6|.|.|14
CASSALSDNSPLHF
TGTGCCAGCAGCGCCCTGTCGGATAATTCACCCCTCCACTTT
>TRBV15|TRBJ1-6|.|.|16
CATSRDSLGQGAALHF
TGTGCCACCAGCAGAGATTCTCTGGGTCAAGGGGCGGCCCTCCACTTT
>TRBV6-5|TRBJ2-3|once|.|14
CASSSSTYADTQYF
TGTGCCAGCAGTTCCTCGACTTATGCAGATACGCAGTATTTT
>TRBV5-5|TRBJ1-5|.|.|14
CASSLSNSNQPQHF
TGTGCCAGCAGCTTGTCCAATAGCAATCAGCCCCAGCATTTT
>TRBV5-4|TRBJ2-3|.|TRBD2|19
CASSYPGTSGGKLPDTQYF
TGTGCCAGCAGCTACCCCGGGACTAGCGGGGGAAAGCTCCCAGATACGCAGTATTTT
>TRBV10-3|TRBJ2-1|.|.|17
CAISDPNGAGTYNEQFF
TGTGCCATCAGTGACCCGAATGGTGCAGGGACGTACAATGAGCAGTTCTTC
>TRBV5-4|TRBJ2-6|.|.|15
CASSLLQPGANVLTF
TGTGCCAGCAGCTTGTTACAACCTGGGGCCAACGTCCTGACTTTC
>TRBV27|TRBJ2-1|.|.|13
CASSLDSYNEQFF
TGTGCCAGCAGTTTAGACAGTTACAATGAGCAGTTCTTC
>TRBV5-4|TRBJ2-5|few|.|15
CASSKVAGPQETQYF
TGTGCCAGCAGCAAGGTGGCAGGGCCACAAGAGACCCAGTACTTC
>TRBV10-1|TRBJ1-5|many|.|13
CASSVEGNQPQHF
TGCGCCAGCAGTGTAGAGGGCAATCAGCCCCAGCATTTT
>TRBV6-2/TRBV6-3|TRBJ2-1|.|TRBD2|15
CASSRGLRLNNEQFF
TGTGCCAGCAGTCGGGGACTACGATTGAACAATGAGCAGTTCTTC
>TRBV19|TRBJ1-1|.|.|16
CASSIEGGRPNTEAFF
TGTGCCAGTAGTATAGAGGGTGGCAGGCCGAACACTGAAGCTTTCTTT
>TRBV7-2|TRBJ1-2|.|.|16
CASSSGAGAKARGYTF
TGTGCCAGCAGCTCCGGGGCGGGGGCAAAGGCGAGAGGCTACACCTTC
>TRBV19|TRBJ1-1|.|.|11
CASRTIAEAFF
TGTGCCAGTAGAACGATTGCTGAAGCTTTCTTT
>TRBV13|TRBJ1-1|once|.|14
CASSLERENPEAFF
TGTGCCAGCAGCTTAGAACGGGAGAACCCTGAAGCTTTCTTT
>TRBV28|TRBJ1-2|.|.|11
CASSGSYGYTF
TGTGCCAGTTCAGGGAGCTATGGCTACACCTTC
>TRBV28|TRBJ2-7|.|TRBD2|16
CASSLRGLAGLYEQYF
TGTGCCAGCAGTTTAAGAGGACTAGCGGGGTTATACGAGCAGTACTTC
>TRBV4-1|TRBJ2-7|.|.|16
CASSQTLPPTSYEQYF
TGCGCCAGCAGCCAAACACTTCCACCGACGTCCTACGAGCAGTACTTC
>TRBV29-1|TRBJ2-2|.|.|14
CSAYGGRNTGELFF
TGCAGCGCCTACGGGGGCAGGAACACCGGGGAGCTGTTTTTT
>TRBV6-2/TRBV6-3|TRBJ2-1|.|.|17
CASSYRGVGGGYNEQFF
TGTGCCAGCAGTTACAGGGGGGTGGGAGGGGGCTACAATGAGCAGTTCTTC
>TRBV28|TRBJ2-1|.|.|13
CASSLRDYNEQFF
TGTGCCAGCAGTTTAAGGGACTACAATGAGCAGTTCTTC
>TRBV27|TRBJ2-1|.|.|17
CASSLSKMVWGYNEQFF
TGTGCCAGCAGTTTGTCCAAGATGGTCTGGGGGTACAATGAGCAGTTCTTC
>TRBV5-1|TRBJ1-3|.|.|15
CASSLQGNSGNTIYF
TGCGCCAGCAGCTTGCAGGGCAACTCTGGAAACACCATATATTTT
>TRBV7-8|TRBJ2-7|.|.|16
CASSPGDVGQVGEQYF
TGTGCCAGCAGCCCCGGGGATGTCGGTCAGGTGGGCGAGCAGTACTTC